This T cell receptor beta chain was sequenced for a study of blood T cell repertoires in COVID-19. Looking at the study overall: The analysed material was cDNA or gDNA that came from T cells, B-cell-depleted T cells, or PBMCs.

Adults between about 18 and 95 years of age took part from under 25 US areas. Donors were grouped by their self-reported clinical history. Original handling: Estimation of nucleated cell counts relied on the amplification of reference gene primers. Only in-frame clones appear in the TCRdb table, and some are missing; sequencing was by immunoSEQ multiplex PCR. That table furnishes V, J and clone size, whereas the DNA furnished D and trimming. The sample contains around 450,000 clones, about 85% of which appear only once. Trimming shortened V by 3 bases and J by 0 bases, and 12 bases separated the two germline ends. In germline, CDR1 is SGDLS, CDR2 YYNGEE. The CDR3 has 15 residues.

This sequence was found in a woman aged 18-29 years with acute COVID-19. Material: PBMCs or T cells enriched from blood (not recorded which). The rearrangement uses TRBV9 and TRBJ1-1; possible D gene TRBD1, 5 bases. CDR3 protein: CASSARTLMNTEAFF. CDR3 bases: TGTGCCAGCAGCGCGCGGACATTAATGAACACTGAAGCTTTCTTT.